The clone carrying this T cell receptor (beta chain) was seen a few times. Its antigen is not identified. Expressed TCRB transcripts were sequenced because the entire RNA isolate underwent reverse transcription. Only in-frame clones appear in the TCRdb table, and some are missing; sequencing was by immunoSEQ multiplex PCR. The sample shows 250,000 to 350,000 clones, approximately 15% of them seen only once. This record belongs to a study of beta chain features in type 1 diabetes. Per germline, CDR1 MDHEN and CDR2 SYDVKM. V dropped 5 bases and J dropped 5 bases, with 19 bases sitting between them. There are 15 residues in the CDR3. Findings and caveats of the study: Type 1 diabetes patients had moderately but significantly shorter TCRB CDR3s in all four CD4+ subsets. Still unanswered here is whether HLA type influences TCRB rearrangement. Fewer insertions but more deletions were seen at VDJ junctions in type 1 diabetes patients.

The J gene is TRBJ2-7, the V gene TRBV28; perhaps TRBD2 as D (6 bases). This sequence was found in a man aged 25 to 45 with type 1 diabetes. The sample comprised naive CD4+ T cells from blood. CDR3 bases: TGTGCCAGCAGTACCCTAGGACTAAAGCCCAACGAGCAGTACTTC. Its protein product is CASSTLGLKPNEQYF.